One sample yielded the 18 T cell receptor beta chains listed below, sequenced in a study of spatial heterogeneity in lung cancer (dated by TCRdb to 2018 to 2020). Read against the paper, the sample's time point label means: blood at routine non-recurrence follow-up after resection. Without any cell sorting, TCR sequencing was performed on whole RNA extracted either from tumor and nontumor lung tissue or from cryopreserved PBMC samples. Library generation was performed with 5' RACE. The listed sequencing device is NextSeq 500. TCRdb handled the public reads itself, with Q25 trimming in fastp and clone calling in MiXCR, and kept productive beta chains. Each entry merges the rows of one CDR3 protein and shows their most common DNA and genes. This sample comprises under 30,000 distinct CDR3 sequences, approximately 5.4% of them detected only once. The leading ten clones occupy around a fifth of the sample.

The specimen was PBMCs, collected at follow-up. The receptors derive from a male donor with early-stage non-small cell lung cancer.

CDR3 protein: CAWSSSWPRKASGGPPEETQYF. The DNA for the CDR3 is TGTGCCTGGAGTTCTTCTTGGCCCAGGAAGGCTAGCGGGGGACCCCCGGAGGAGACCCAGTACTTC. J is TRBJ2-5 and V is TRBV30; 10 bases are shared with TRBD2. Germline V gene data show CDR1 as GTSNPN and CDR2 as SVGIG (reference sequence). CDR3 size: 22 residues. The J segment lost 5 bases and the V segment lost 2 bases, leaving 29 bases of the junction unmatched.

At least ten counts were recorded for this clonotype. This chain links TRBV7-2 with TRBJ2-1; 7 bases line up with TRBD2. J gave up 10 bases and V 1 base, and 10 bases lay outside the gene matches. CDR1 SGHTA and CDR2 FQGNSA come from the germline V gene. There are 15 residues in the CDR3. The CDR3 loop is CASSLDTGGMREQFF. The CDR3 nucleotides read TGTGCCAGCAGCTTAGATACGGGAGGTATGAGAGAGCAGTTCTTC.

The genes are TRBV5-1 and TRBJ2-5; 8 bases are a match to TRBD2. The CDR3 is 16 residues long. V lost 0 bases, J lost 2 bases, and 6 bases stayed unmatched. Germline loops: CDR1 SGHRS, CDR2 YFSETQ. CDR3 bases: TGCGCCAGCAGCTTGGCGGGGGGGACGACTCAAGAGACCCAGTACTTC. Translating gives CASSLAGGTTQETQYF.

The rearrangement joins TRBV6-5 to TRBJ1-2; D is unclear. There are 14 residues in the CDR3. Germline assignment: CDR1 MNHEY and CDR2 SVGAGI. V was cut by 0 bases and J by 6 bases, with 11 bases left in between. CDR3 residues: CASSYSEFVNGYTF. CDR3 coding DNA: TGTGCCAGCAGTTACTCGGAGTTTGTGAATGGCTACACCTTC.

The V call is TRBV10-3, the J call TRBJ1-6, with D tentatively TRBD1 (5 bases). CDR3 length: 13 amino acids. Per germline, CDR1 ENHRY and CDR2 SYGVKD. V lost 9 bases and J lost 9, with 15 bases in between. The CDR3 loop reads CAIKRDESSPLHF. CDR3 sequence (DNA): TGTGCCATAAAAAGGGACGAAAGTTCACCCCTCCACTTT.

Here the CDR3 reads CASSPPPRASGNTIYF. The CDR3 region has the DNA TGTGCCAGCTCACCACCTCCCAGGGCCTCCGGAAACACCATATATTTT. The gene calls are TRBV18 and TRBJ1-3; the D gene is possibly TRBD1 (5 bases). Trimming pared 0 bases from V and 4 bases from J, leaving 13 bases between. The CDR3 has 16 amino acids. Germline V gene data show CDR1 as KGHSH and CDR2 as LQKENI. Based on the CDR3 plus reference TRBV18 and TRBJ1-3, the full variable domain is NAGVMQNPRHLVRRRGQEARLRCSPMKGHSHVYWYRQLPEEGLKFMVYLQKENIIDESGMPKERFSAEFPKEGPSILRIQQVVRGDSAAYFCASSPPPRASGNTIYFGEGSWLTVV.

This clonotype ranks as medium-sized. The chain links TRBV29-1 to TRBJ2-7, with D possibly called TRBD1 or TRBD2 (5 bases each). This CDR3 region has 14 residues. Trimming pared 1 base from V and 2 bases from J, leaving 12 bases between. CDR1 and CDR2 (germline): SQVTM, ANQGSEA. The CDR3 is CSVEGRQGAYEQYV. In DNA form, the CDR3 reads TGCAGCGTTGAAGGACGGCAGGGAGCCTACGAGCAGTACGTC.

The chain links TRBV5-1 to TRBJ1-5; D might be TRBD1 (5 bases). The CDR3 is 15 residues long. Trimming stripped 0 bases from V and 5 bases from J, with 12 bases between. The germline CDR1 and CDR2 sequences are SGHRS and YFSETQ. CDR3 bases: TGCGCCAGCAGCTTGGCTGGGCAGGGCCATCAGCCCCAGCATTTT. It is translated as CASSLAGQGHQPQHF.

The chain has TRBV18 and TRBJ1-1; no clear D gene. The CDR3 contains 15 residues. Germline V gene lookup returns CDR1 KGHSH and CDR2 LQKENI. Trimming removed 1 base at V and 3 bases at J, with 12 bases between. The chain's CDR3 is CASSPRALEDTEAFF. As DNA, the CDR3 is TGTGCCAGCTCACCACGTGCCTTAGAGGACACTGAAGCTTTCTTT.

In this sample, this clonotype turned up many times. V usage is TRBV3-1 and J usage is TRBJ2-5; D tentatively fits TRBD1 or TRBD2 (5 bases each). Trimming cost V 1 base and J 2 bases, with 8 bases left between them. Germline loops: CDR1 LGHDT, CDR2 YNNKEL (reference sequence). The CDR3 length is 14 residues. The CDR3 is CASSQAGHQETQYF. The CDR3 DNA reads TGTGCCAGCAGCCAAGCGGGGCATCAAGAGACCCAGTACTTC.

This clonotype was counted many times. This chain joins TRBV29-1 and TRBJ1-2; D unclear. CDR1 and CDR2 from the germline V gene are SQVTM and ANQGSEA. Deletions cut 3 bases from V and 6 bases from J, with 14 bases between. This CDR3 has 13 amino acids. In nucleotides, the CDR3 is TGCAGCGTTGATCGGCCAACCAGCGATGGCTACACCTTC. It codes for CSVDRPTSDGYTF.

This clonotype was observed many times. The rearrangement joins TRBV6-1 to TRBJ2-4, with TRBD1 as a possible D gene (6 bases). Trimming removed 5 bases at V and 0 bases at J, with 11 bases between. The germline CDR1 and CDR2 sequences are MNHNS and SASEGT. The CDR3 is made up of 15 amino acids. This CDR3 reads CASSLNRVAKNIQYF. The CDR3 coding sequence is TGTGCCAGCAGTTTAAACAGGGTAGCCAAAAACATTCAGTACTTC.

The chain combines TRBV29-1 with TRBJ2-1; TRBD1 matches at 9 bases. The V segment lost 7 bases and the J segment 4 bases; nucleotides outside the gene matches: 8. The CDR3 contains 14 residues. In germline, CDR1 is SQVTM, CDR2 ANQGSEA. The CDR3 protein is CSAGRGQGYNEQFF. CDR3 DNA sequence: TGCAGCGCGGGCAGGGGACAGGGTTACAATGAGCAGTTCTTC.

This clonotype has a count of ten or more. The rearrangement joins TRBV2 to TRBJ1-2, with D uncertain. Per the germline V gene, CDR1 is SNHLY and CDR2 is FYNNEI. The CDR3 loop spans 11 amino acids. V was trimmed by 5 bases and J by 4 bases, leaving 5 bases between them. The CDR3 sequence: CASSWTYGYTF. The CDR3, as DNA: TGTGCCAGCAGTTGGACCTATGGCTACACCTTC.

This clonotype was seen at least ten times. This rearrangement joins TRBV7-9 to TRBJ1-5; maybe TRBD1 (6 bases). Trimming took 8 bases from V and 5 from J, leaving 19 bases between them. The CDR3 has 15 amino acids. Germline lookup yields CDR1 SEHNR and CDR2 FQNEAQ (reference sequence). The CDR3 loop reads CASGRGGGIDQPQHF. CDR3 nucleotide sequence: TGTGCCAGCGGTCGGGGAGGGGGTATCGATCAGCCCCAGCATTTT.

This clonotype showed up many times. This sequence joins TRBV6-2 or TRBV6-3 and TRBJ2-4; D gene ambiguous. The V end lost 6 bases, the J end lost 5 bases, and 8 bases lay between the germline ends. The CDR3 is 12 amino acids. The germline CDR1 and CDR2 sequences are MNHEY and SVGEGT. CDR3 sequence reads: CASSKKQNIQYF. The CDR3 DNA sequence: TGTGCCAGCAGCAAGAAGCAAAACATTCAGTACTTC.

At least ten counts were recorded for this clonotype. J is TRBJ2-4 and V is TRBV7-3; D may be TRBD2 (5 bases). This CDR3 spans 15 amino acids. The germline gives CDR1 SGHTA, CDR2 FQGTGA. The germline V and J ends were trimmed by 2 bases and 8 bases, with 16 bases remaining between them. This chain's CDR3 is CASSLAPGYEYIQYF. DNA for the CDR3: TGTGCCAGCAGCTTAGCTCCGGGGTATGAGTACATTCAGTACTTC.

V gene TRBV2 combines with J gene TRBJ2-7; D is ambiguous. The V end lost 3 bases, the J end lost 3 bases, and 6 bases lay between the germline ends. The CDR3 loop spans 12 amino acids. The germline gives CDR1 SNHLY, CDR2 FYNNEI. Written as DNA, the CDR3 is TGTGCCAGCAGTGAGCGGAACTACGAGCAGTACTTC. Its translation: CASSERNYEQYF.